This T cell receptor beta chain was found in a study of cytomegalovirus exposure and HLA in healthy donors. This CDR3 is built from 15 residues. V was clipped by 3 bases and J by 7 bases; unmatched bases: 7. Germline V gene sequence: CDR1 SSHAT, CDR2 FNYEAQ (reference sequence). Primers for the PCR totalled 60 Vbeta and 13 Jbeta. Measured with immunoSEQ multiplex PCR; TCRdb has only the in-frame clones, and not every one. The table shows 200,000 or so clones, with roughly three quarters occurring only once. V and J are TRBV7-7 and TRBJ1-4; 8 nucleotides line up with TRBD1. This TCR was sampled from a man in his fifties in good health and CMV-seronegative. Sequencing was performed on PBMCs. The CDR3 DNA sequence: TGTGCCAGCAGCTTGACGGGACAGGTCGGTGAAAAACTGTTTTTT. It encodes CASSLTGQVGEKLFF.